Below are 17 T cell receptor beta chains sequenced from a single sample in a study of blood T cell repertoires in COVID-19 (TCRdb year 2020). Library prep was done by the immunoSEQ multiplex PCR assay. TCRdb's version of the immuneACCESS table is confined to in-frame rearrangements and falls short of the full clone set. An unresolved V gene accounts for under half of the shortfall where checked; the remainder is of unknown origin. This sample comprises around 330,000 clones, over 75% of them detected only once. Jointly, the top ten make up approximately 8.8% of the sample. The sequencing sample was made of PBMCs or T cells enriched from blood (not recorded which). The receptors derive from a woman aged 35 to 49 who had recovered from COVID-19.

This sequence joins TRBV25-1 and TRBJ2-2; D is possibly TRBD2 (5 bases). V was cut by 3 bases and J by 5 bases, with 16 bases left in between. The germline CDR1 and CDR2 sequences are MGHDK and SYGVNS. The CDR3 runs to 16 residues. The CDR3 sequence is CASSDGPPTGTGELFF. CDR3 in DNA: TGTGCCAGCAGTGATGGCCCACCGACGGGGACCGGGGAGCTGTTTTTT.

This sequence joins TRBV6-2 or TRBV6-3 and TRBJ2-7; D remains ambiguous. Trimming removed 1 base from V and 3 bases from J, with 7 bases in between. In germline, CDR1 is MNHEY, CDR2 SVGEGT. There are 13 residues in the CDR3. The CDR3 is CASSYWQDYEQYF. In DNA, the CDR3 is TGTGCCAGCAGTTACTGGCAGGACTACGAGCAGTACTTC.

The chain has TRBV9 and TRBJ1-2, with TRBD1 as a possible D gene (5 bases). Germline values: CDR1 SGDLS, CDR2 YYNGEE. Trimming removed 0 bases at V and 3 bases at J, with 15 bases between. This CDR3 has 16 residues. The CDR3 reads CASSVGSGPNHYGYTF. The DNA for the CDR3 is TGTGCCAGCAGCGTAGGTTCAGGGCCAAATCACTATGGCTACACCTTC.

This chain links TRBV5-1 with TRBJ2-3; a weak D match, TRBD1 (6 bases). The CDR3 consists of 14 residues. CDR1 SGHRS and CDR2 YFSETQ come from the germline V gene. Trimming took off 2 bases at V and 2 bases at J, with 9 bases between the two ends. The CDR3 nucleotides read TGCGCCAGCAGCTTTACAGGGCCCACAGATACGCAGTATTTT. Its protein is CASSFTGPTDTQYF. The variable domain in full, completed from reference TRBV5-1 and TRBJ2-3, reads KAGVTQTPRYLIKTRGQQVTLSCSPISGHRSVSWYQQTPGQGLQFLFEYFSETQRNKGNFPGRFSGRQFSNSRSEMNVSTLELGDSALYLCASSFTGPTDTQYFGPGTRLTVL.

This chain uses TRBV14 with TRBJ2-5; TRBD1 matches 9 bases. This CDR3 contains 15 residues. V was clipped by 0 bases and J by 6 bases; unmatched bases: 5. In germline, CDR1 is SGHDN, CDR2 FVKESK. For the CDR3, the DNA is TGTGCCAGCAGCCAAGATACAGGGGGCTGGCAGACCCAGTACTTC. Translation: CASSQDTGGWQTQYF.

The CDR3 reads CASSFDRGLVDTQYF. The CDR3 coding sequence is TGTGCCAGCAGCTTCGACAGGGGGCTGGTGGATACGCAGTATTTT. The gene calls are TRBV5-4 and TRBJ2-3; 10 bases agree with TRBD1. V was clipped by 2 bases and J by 6 bases; unmatched bases: 6. From germline, CDR1 is SGHNT and CDR2 YYREEE (reference sequence). The CDR3 has 15 residues.

The rearrangement links TRBV29-1 to TRBJ1-1; possibly TRBD1 for D (6 bases). Per the germline V gene, CDR1 is SQVTM and CDR2 is ANQGSEA. This CDR3 region has 13 residues. Trimming took off 7 bases at V and 2 bases at J, with 14 bases between the two ends. CDR3 DNA: TGCAGCGGGCGTTATGGGGGCAACACTGAAGCTTTCTTT. Its protein is CSGRYGGNTEAFF. Using reference TRBV29-1 and TRBJ1-1 for the parts outside the CDR3, the full variable domain is SAVISQKPSRDICQRGTSLTIQCQVDSQVTMMFWYRQQPGQSLTLIATANQGSEATYESGFVIDKFPISRPNLTFSTLTVSNMSPEDSSIYLCSGRYGGNTEAFFGQGTRLTVV.

This chain links TRBV28 with TRBJ2-5; D is possibly TRBD1 (5 bases). Trimming pared 1 base from V and 2 bases from J, leaving 11 bases between. Germline values: CDR1 MDHEN, CDR2 SYDVKM. There are 15 residues in the CDR3. In DNA form, the CDR3 reads TGTGCCAGCAGTTTATTGGACATTAGACAAGAGACCCAGTACTTC. It codes for CASSLLDIRQETQYF. Variable domain in full (rest from reference TRBV28 and TRBJ2-5): DVKVTQSSRYLVKRTGEKVFLECVQDMDHENMFWYRQDPGLGLRLIYFSYDVKMKEKGDIPEGYSVSREKKERFSLILESASTNQTSMYLCASSLLDIRQETQYFGPGTRLLVL.

The chain is built from TRBV5-8 and TRBJ2-7; D is unclear. Germline CDR1 reads SGHTS; CDR2 reads YDEGEE. There are 13 residues in the CDR3. V was shortened by 4 bases and J by 6 bases, with 14 bases between the two germline ends. The CDR3 DNA reads TGTGCCAGCAGCCTCCGACACGGAAGCGAGCAGTACTTC. Amino acid sequence: CASSLRHGSEQYF.

This clone was picked up one time. The chain has TRBV29-1 and TRBJ1-2; D might be TRBD1 (6 bases). The germline V gene encodes CDR1 SQVTM and CDR2 ANQGSEA. The CDR3 consists of 12 residues. The V end was cut by 4 bases, the J end by 6 bases, with 12 bases between. The CDR3 coding sequence is TGCAGCGTTGTGGGCAACAGGGATGGCTACACCTTC. The encoded protein is CSVVGNRDGYTF.

The CDR3 DNA reads as TGTGCCAGCAGCTGGACTAGCGGGGCGAGGAGCTCCTACGAGCAGTACTTC. Translated, it gives CASSWTSGARSSYEQYF. This chain links TRBV7-2 with TRBJ2-7; TRBD2 matches 12 bases. Germline V CDR1 and CDR2: SGHTA, FQGNSA. J gave up 0 bases and V 4 bases, and 7 bases lay outside the gene matches. The CDR3 contains 17 residues.

This clone occurred a few times. This sequence joins TRBV28 and TRBJ2-7; TRBD1 aligns across 8 bases. This CDR3 region has 14 residues. V trimming: 7 bases; J trimming: 1 base; junction bases outside the gene matches: 6. Germline V gene sequence: CDR1 MDHEN, CDR2 SYDVKM. The CDR3 coding sequence is TGTGCCAGCATCATGACAGGGGAATCCTACGAGCAGTACTTC. This gives the protein CASIMTGESYEQYF.

The rearrangement joins TRBV14 to TRBJ2-2; weak D call: TRBD1 (6 bases). The CDR3 totals 13 residues. V was shortened by 0 bases and J by 8 bases, with 7 bases between the two germline ends. Germline V CDR1 and CDR2: SGHDN, FVKESK. The CDR3 bases are TGTGCCAGCAGCCAAGAGAGGGGGGGGGAGCTGTTTTTT. The encoded protein is CASSQERGGELFF.

The chain recombines TRBV19 with TRBJ2-1; 7 bases line up with TRBD2. The CDR3 length is 13 residues. V gave up 5 bases and J gave up 5 bases; unmatched junction bases: 3. The germline gives CDR1 LNHDA, CDR2 SQIVND (reference sequence). This CDR3 reads CASSSSGNNEQFF. CDR3 in DNA: TGTGCCAGTAGTTCTAGCGGTAACAATGAGCAGTTCTTC. Complete variable domain (other parts from reference TRBV19 and TRBJ2-1): DGGITQSPKYLFRKEGQNVTLSCEQNLNHDAMYWYRQDPGQGLRLIYYSQIVNDFQKGDIAEGYSVSREKKESFPLTVTSAQKNPTAFYLCASSSSGNNEQFFGPGTRLTVL.

V and J are TRBV7-9 and TRBJ1-2, with TRBD1 as a possible D gene (5 bases). CDR1 is SEHNR, CDR2 FQNEAQ, per germline (reference sequence). Trimming stripped 0 bases from V and 2 bases from J, with 7 bases between. The CDR3 runs 14 residues. The chain's CDR3 is CASSLASGNYGYTF. The CDR3 bases are TGTGCCAGCAGCTTAGCGTCAGGGAACTATGGCTACACCTTC. Supplemented by reference TRBV7-9 and TRBJ1-2, the full variable domain reads DTGVSQNPRHKITKRGQNVTFRCDPISEHNRLYWYRQTLGQGPEFLTYFQNEAQLEKSRLLSDRFSAERPKGSFSTLEIQRTEQGDSAMYLCASSLASGNYGYTFGSGTRLTVV.

V gene TRBV7-2 combines with J gene TRBJ1-1, with 10 bases aligning to TRBD1. The V gene end was trimmed by 5 bases and the J gene end by 5 bases; junction bases not matched to a gene: 8. The CDR3 is 15 residues long. CDR1 is SGHTA, CDR2 FQGNSA, per germline. CDR3 residues: CASSQSGQGGTEAFF. The CDR3 DNA is TGTGCCAGCAGCCAAAGCGGACAGGGGGGAACTGAAGCTTTCTTT.

This rearrangement joins TRBV15 to TRBJ1-5; TRBD1 agrees at 10 bases. With V trimmed by 4 bases and J by 5 bases, 14 bases remained unmatched. Per the germline V gene, CDR1 is LNHNV and CDR2 is YYDKDF (reference sequence). The CDR3 covers 18 residues. The CDR3 nucleotides read TGTGCCACCAGCAAAGGGCCGGACAGGGGGTTCCCGTATCAGCCCCAGCATTTT. It codes for CATSKGPDRGFPYQPQHF.